This TCR beta chain was sequenced during a study of molecular identifiers for immune sequencing clone quantification. Study-wide points: Highly expanded clone sizes could be underestimated by identical TCR molecules that share a barcode.

The CD8+CD4-CCR7+CD45RA+ phenotype defined the sorted naive CD8 T cells. The CDR3 extends over 14 amino acids. Per the germline V gene, CDR1 is MNHEY and CDR2 is SVGAGI. J lost 5 bases, V lost 8 bases, and 10 bases had no gene match. TCRdb used MiXCR to reprocess the PCR reads, holding one entry per CDR3 protein. The sample lists nearly 650,000 distinct CDR3 sequences, 25% occurring once. A word on this clonotype: Its antigen is still unknown. It may be a read error: a sequence one base away is much more abundant.

Sequencing used naive CD8+ T cells from blood, with Jurkat cell RNA spiked in. Subset indicated: FACS-sorted CD8+CD4-CCR7+CD45RA+ naive T cells. J is TRBJ2-7 and V is TRBV6-5; 9 nucleotides agree with TRBD1. The clonotype comes from a human donor in good health. Some libraries in this study had Jurkat cell RNA spiked in. CDR3 region: CASYSGTGPHEQYF. The CDR3 DNA sequence: TGTGCCAGCTACTCCGGGACAGGGCCCCACGAGCAGTACTTC.